The clone carrying this T cell receptor beta chain was found many times. Its antigen is still unknown. The sample originates from a study of early T cells in non-severe SARS-CoV-2 infection. Regarding the study as a whole: The matching step, a VDJdb search, favored anti-spike CD8 responses and missed private and CD4 specificities.

Attached unique molecular identifiers marked individual cDNA molecules. TCRdb itself ran the 5' RACE reads through MiXCR, one entry per CDR3 protein. Of around 47,000 distinct CDR3 sequences listed, around 10% are singletons. This TCR derives from an adult who was a healthcare worker with PCR-confirmed SARS-CoV-2 infection or an uninfected control (not recorded which). Sequencing input: whole blood.

The CDR3 nucleotides are TGTGCCAGCAGCCAAGATCAACCCCCCTACGAGCAGTACTTC. This sequence encodes CASSQDQPPYEQYF. V is TRBV3-1 and J is TRBJ2-7; D is undetermined. Germline V gene data show CDR1 as LGHDT and CDR2 as YNNKEL (reference sequence). The CDR3 is 14 amino acids. V shed 0 bases and J shed 2 bases, with 8 bases lying between them.